This T cell receptor (beta chain) was found in a study of blood T cell repertoires in COVID-19. Original processing notes: Amplification from reference gene primers served as the basis for estimated nucleated cell counts. Profiled with immunoSEQ multiplex PCR; TCRdb holds only in-frame clones, not every one. That table supplies the V and J calls and clone size; D and trimming were determined from the DNA. The table lists 300,000 to 450,000 clones, 70% to 90% of them singletons. The origin of this receptor is a woman aged 55-69 years with COVID-19, enrolled during active disease. The sequenced material came from peripheral blood.

The CDR3 bases are TGTGCCACCTCAGGGACGAACACCGGGGAGCTGTTTTTT. This gives the protein CATSGTNTGELFF. V and J are TRBV19 and TRBJ2-2; D is perhaps TRBD1 (5 bases). The CDR3 is made up of 13 amino acids. Germline assignment: CDR1 LNHDA and CDR2 SQIVND (reference sequence). The V gene lost 10 bases and the J gene lost 0 bases, with 9 bases spanning the gap. Looking up the rest from reference TRBV19 and TRBJ2-2 gives the full variable domain: DGGITQSPKYLFRKEGQNVTLSCEQNLNHDAMYWYRQDPGQGLRLIYYSQIVNDFQKGDIAEGYSVSREKKESFPLTVTSAQKNPTAFYLCATSGTNTGELFFGEGSRLTVL.